The 22 T cell receptor beta chains given below trace back to one sample, sequenced in a study of blood T cell repertoires in COVID-19. The data were produced by immunoSEQ multiplex PCR, yet TCRdb's version contains in-frame clones alone and is incomplete. The data show tens of thousands of clones, approximately 84% seen once. The sample consisted of peripheral blood. The receptors originated from a man between 65 and 85 years old with active COVID-19.

This sequence joins TRBV4-1 and TRBJ1-2; D is possibly TRBD1 (6 bases). The CDR3 spans 15 residues. V was cut by 2 bases and J by 4 bases, with 14 bases left in between. The germline V gene encodes CDR1 MGHRA and CDR2 YSYEKL. Here the CDR3 DNA reads TGCGCCAGCAGCCAACACAATACAGGGACCTATGGCTACACCTTC. Translation: CASSQHNTGTYGYTF.

This clone was observed a handful of times. The chain uses TRBV9 and TRBJ2-5; TRBD2 matches at 7 bases. The V gene end was trimmed by 0 bases and the J gene end by 5 bases; junction bases not matched to a gene: 7. Germline CDR1 SGDLS, CDR2 YYNGEE. This CDR3 comprises 15 residues. This chain's CDR3 is CASSVGAGVGETQYF. DNA of the CDR3: TGTGCCAGCAGCGTAGGGGCGGGAGTGGGTGAGACCCAGTACTTC. The entire variable domain, with the rest obtained from reference TRBV9 and TRBJ2-5, is as follows: DSGVTQTPKHLITATGQRVTLRCSPRSGDLSVYWYQQSLDQGLQFLIQYYNGEERAKGNILERFSAQQFPDLHSELNLSSLELGDSALYFCASSVGAGVGETQYFGPGTRLLVL.

The chain carries TRBV5-4 and TRBJ2-1, with TRBD1 matching 9 bases. The CDR3 length is 11 residues. Germline assignment: CDR1 SGHNT and CDR2 YYREEE (reference sequence). J gave up 15 bases and V 4 bases, and 5 bases lay outside the gene matches. CDR3 residues: CASSGGTGRFF. CDR3 DNA sequence: TGTGCCAGCAGCGGGGGGACAGGGCGGTTCTTC. Looking up the rest from reference TRBV5-4 and TRBJ2-1 gives the full variable domain: ETGVTQSPTHLIKTRGQQVTLRCSSQSGHNTVSWYQQALGQGPQFIFQYYREEENGRGNFPPRFSGLQFPNYSSELNVNALELDDSALYLCASSGGTGRFFGPGTRLTVL.

The chain employs TRBV7-3 and TRBJ1-1; no definite D call. V was clipped by 5 bases and J by 7 bases, with 11 bases between them. The CDR3 totals 12 residues. Per germline, CDR1 SGHTA and CDR2 FQGTGA. The CDR3 is CASSPGLGEAFF. CDR3 nucleotide sequence: TGTGCCAGCAGCCCGGGTTTAGGTGAAGCTTTCTTT.

The genes are TRBV7-2 and TRBJ2-2; no reliable D call. The ends were cut back, 3 bases at V and 7 bases at J, with 15 bases in the middle. CDR1 SGHTA and CDR2 FQGNSA come from the germline V gene. The CDR3 spans 15 residues. The CDR3 sequence: CASSLSITEFGELFF. The CDR3, as DNA: TGTGCCAGCAGCTTGTCGATTACGGAGTTCGGGGAGCTGTTTTTT.

The chain carries TRBV24-1 and TRBJ2-1; TRBD2 might be the D (5 bases). The CDR3 spans 13 residues. Germline V gives CDR1 KGHDR, CDR2 SFDVKD. V was clipped by 12 bases and J by 6 bases, with 17 bases between them. The CDR3 protein is CAAGGPKVNEQFF. The DNA for the CDR3 is TGTGCCGCCGGCGGGCCTAAAGTCAATGAGCAGTTCTTC.

The J gene is TRBJ2-3, the V gene TRBV7-2, with D possibly TRBD2 on 6 matching bases. Trimming took 3 bases from V and 6 from J, leaving 10 bases between them. The CDR3 is made up of 13 amino acids. The germline gives CDR1 SGHTA, CDR2 FQGNSA. The CDR3 here is CASSLGGTDTQYF. In nucleotides, the CDR3 is TGTGCCAGCAGCTTGGGCGGGACTGATACGCAGTATTTT.

This chain uses TRBV6-5 with TRBJ2-5, with a possible D match to TRBD1 (5 bases). This CDR3 region has 11 residues. Trimming removed 7 bases at V and 4 bases at J, with 7 bases between. CDR1 is MNHEY, CDR2 SVGAGI, per germline. The CDR3 region has the DNA TGTGCCAGCACCAGGGTAGAGACCCAGTACTTC. Translating gives CASTRVETQYF.

This clone came up once. J is TRBJ2-7 and V is TRBV6-2 or TRBV6-3; 15 bases are a match to TRBD2. Losses at the gene ends were 6 bases for V and 2 bases for J; bases not matched to a gene: 11. The CDR3 sequence is 18 residues long. CDR1 and CDR2 from the germline V gene are MNHEY and SVGEGT. The CDR3 spells CASSNTPGLAGGPYEQYF. CDR3 in DNA: TGTGCCAGCAGCAATACCCCGGGACTAGCGGGAGGCCCCTACGAGCAGTACTTC.

V and J are TRBV11-3 and TRBJ2-1; D is undetermined. Germline V gene sequence: CDR1 SGHNT, CDR2 YENEEA. The CDR3 totals 13 residues. Trimming cost V 3 bases and J 8 bases, with 11 bases left between them. The CDR3 spells CASSLGETYEQFF. The DNA for the CDR3 is TGTGCCAGCAGCTTGGGCGAAACGTATGAGCAGTTCTTC.

The chain joins TRBV5-1 to TRBJ2-5; 14 nucleotides align to TRBD2. Germline CDR1 is SGHRS and CDR2 is YFSETQ. This CDR3 is built from 17 residues. J was trimmed by 2 bases and V by 2 bases; bases with no gene match: 5. The CDR3 bases are TGCGCCAGCAGCTTCGGACTAGCGGGAGGCCTTCAAGAGACCCAGTACTTC. Translating it yields CASSFGLAGGLQETQYF.

V gene TRBV5-5 combines with J gene TRBJ2-7; D is possibly TRBD2 (6 bases). From germline, CDR1 is SGHKS and CDR2 YYEKEE (reference sequence). Trimming removed 4 bases from V and 2 bases from J, with 13 bases in between. The CDR3 has 14 residues. The CDR3 protein is CASSLRGGPYEQYF. The CDR3, as DNA: TGTGCCAGCAGCCTCAGAGGAGGGCCCTACGAGCAGTACTTC. The whole variable domain, remainder taken from reference TRBV5-5 and TRBJ2-7, is DAGVTQSPTHLIKTRGQQVTLRCSPISGHKSVSWYQQVLGQGPQFIFQYYEKEERGRGNFPDRFSARQFPNYSSELNVNALLLGDSALYLCASSLRGGPYEQYFGPGTRLTVT.

The V and J genes are TRBV6-5 and TRBJ2-3, with unresolved D. V was trimmed by 5 bases and J by 6 bases, leaving 6 bases between them. CDR3 length: 11 amino acids. The germline V gene has CDR1 MNHEY and CDR2 SVGAGI. In nucleotides, the CDR3 is TGTGCCAGCAGTCTTCGGGATACGCAGTATTTT. This gives the protein CASSLRDTQYF.

The chain links TRBV4-2 to TRBJ2-5, with TRBD2 identical over 14 bases. The ends lost 4 bases at V and 5 bases at J; junction bases unmatched: 6. The CDR3 loop spans 16 amino acids. Germline CDR1 reads LGHNA; CDR2 reads YNFKEQ. The CDR3 DNA sequence: TGTGCCAGCAGCCGGACTAGCGGGAGGTTGTGGGAGACCCAGTACTTC. Protein sequence: CASSRTSGRLWETQYF.

The rearrangement uses TRBV19 and TRBJ1-4; 7 bases align to TRBD1. CDR1 is LNHDA and CDR2 is SQIVND in the germline V gene (reference sequence). The trim removed 5 bases at V and 8 bases at J, leaving 11 bases unmatched. The CDR3 consists of 15 residues. For the CDR3, the DNA is TGTGCCAGTAGTCCTGGACAGGACCCCGCGGAAAAACTGTTTTTT. This encodes CASSPGQDPAEKLFF.

The chain carries TRBV7-2 and TRBJ2-4, with 9 positions matching TRBD1. The CDR3 extends over 14 amino acids. V lost 7 bases, J lost 8 bases, and 9 bases stayed unmatched. Germline V CDR1 and CDR2: SGHTA, FQGNSA. CDR3 amino acids: CASIPGTGMDIQYF. CDR3 coding DNA: TGTGCCAGCATCCCCGGGACAGGGATGGACATTCAGTACTTC. The full variable domain, rest sourced from reference TRBV7-2 and TRBJ2-4, is GAGVSQSPSNKVTEKGKDVELRCDPISGHTALYWYRQSLGQGLEFLIYFQGNSAPDKSGLPSDRFSAERTGGSVSTLTIQRTQQEDSAVYLCASIPGTGMDIQYFGAGTRLSVL.

J is TRBJ2-7 and V is TRBV4-1; D remains unclear. CDR1 and CDR2 (germline): MGHRA, YSYEKL. Deletions cut 0 bases from V and 7 bases from J, with 10 bases between. The CDR3 is made up of 13 amino acids. Here the CDR3 reads CASSQDPHWEQYF. The CDR3 bases are TGCGCCAGCAGCCAAGACCCTCACTGGGAGCAGTACTTC.

The chain joins TRBV24-1 to TRBJ2-3, with 10 bases fitting TRBD1. Losses at the gene ends were 3 bases for V and 1 base for J; bases not matched to a gene: 9. Germline V gives CDR1 KGHDR, CDR2 SFDVKD. The CDR3 consists of 18 residues. The CDR3 sequence is CATSDQFPTGGGTDTQYF. The CDR3 DNA reads as TGTGCCACCAGTGATCAATTTCCGACAGGGGGCGGCACAGATACGCAGTATTTT.

This sequence joins TRBV6-6 and TRBJ1-4, with D possibly being TRBD1 (5 bases). CDR1 is MNHNY and CDR2 is SVGAGI in the germline V gene (reference sequence). This CDR3 spans 14 amino acids. V lost 4 bases, J lost 7 bases, and 13 bases lay in between. CDR3 DNA: TGTGCCAGCAGTTCGGGGGGTTGGGGTGAAAAACTGTTTTTT. Amino acids: CASSSGGWGEKLFF.

The J gene is TRBJ2-7, the V gene TRBV4-3; TRBD1 agrees at 7 bases. V gave up 4 bases and J gave up 4 bases; unmatched junction bases: 7. Per germline, CDR1 LGHNA and CDR2 YSLEER. The CDR3 length is 14 residues. The CDR3 bases are TGCGCCAGCAGCCCCTCCCCACAGGGGTACGAGCAGTACTTC. This translates into CASSPSPQGYEQYF.

CDR3 DNA sequence: TGTGCCAGCAGTTACTCGATTGGCATCAATGAGCAGTTCTTC. It codes for CASSYSIGINEQFF. The V and J genes are TRBV6-2 or TRBV6-3 and TRBJ2-1; D unclear. Germline values: CDR1 MNHEY, CDR2 SVGEGT. V lost 0 bases, J lost 6 bases, and 9 bases lay in between. The CDR3 is made up of 14 amino acids.

V is TRBV4-1 and J is TRBJ2-7; TRBD1 agrees at 8 bases. Germline-derived CDR1 and CDR2 are MGHRA and YSYEKL. The CDR3 spans 15 residues. The V gene end was trimmed by 5 bases and the J gene end by 0 bases; junction bases not matched to a gene: 6. DNA for the CDR3: TGCGCCAGCAGCGGAGGACAGGGTAGCTCCTACGAGCAGTACTTC. This encodes CASSGGQGSSYEQYF.